The entry that follows covers one TCR beta chain sequence. Here immunoSEQ multiplex PCR was the method, and the copy in TCRdb shows in-frame clones only, minus some. Of around 250,000 clones listed, around 85% are singletons. The data belong to a study of blood T cell repertoires in COVID-19. In the study overall: Some COVID-19 samples were acute and others convalescent; all came from the United States, Italy and Spain.

The CDR3 consists of 14 residues. Germline assignment: CDR1 SGHDN and CDR2 FVKESK. Trimming left V 0 bases short and J 9 bases short, with 15 bases between. Participants' reported clinical history set cohort assignment. Source material: PBMCs or T cells enriched from blood (not recorded which). The sequence derives from a woman in her forties or fifties who had recovered from COVID-19. The chain links TRBV14 to TRBJ2-7; D is unresolved. The DNA of the CDR3 is TGTGCCAGCAGCCAAGATATACAGACAAAAGGGCAGTACTTC. It yields the protein CASSQDIQTKGQYF.